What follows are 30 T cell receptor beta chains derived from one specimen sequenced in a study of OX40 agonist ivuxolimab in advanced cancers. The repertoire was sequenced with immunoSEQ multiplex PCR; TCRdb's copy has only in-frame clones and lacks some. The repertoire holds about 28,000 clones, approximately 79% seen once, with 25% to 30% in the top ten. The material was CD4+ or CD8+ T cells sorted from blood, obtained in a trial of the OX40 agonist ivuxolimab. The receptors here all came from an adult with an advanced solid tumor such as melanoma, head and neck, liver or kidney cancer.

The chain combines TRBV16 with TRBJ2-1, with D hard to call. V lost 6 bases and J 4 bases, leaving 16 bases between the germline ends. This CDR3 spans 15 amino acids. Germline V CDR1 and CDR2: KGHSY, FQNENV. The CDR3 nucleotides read TGTGCCAGCAGTCGTTTGCCTTCCCTGTACAATGAGCAGTTCTTC. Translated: CASSRLPSLYNEQFF.

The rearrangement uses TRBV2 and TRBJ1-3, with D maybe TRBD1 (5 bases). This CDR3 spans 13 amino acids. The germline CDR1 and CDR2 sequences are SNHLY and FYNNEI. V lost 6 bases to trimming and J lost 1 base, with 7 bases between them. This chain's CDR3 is CASRDSSGNTIYF. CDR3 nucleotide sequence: TGTGCCAGCAGAGACAGTTCTGGAAACACCATATATTTT. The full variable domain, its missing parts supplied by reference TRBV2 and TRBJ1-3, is EPEVTQTPSHQVTQMGQEVILRCVPISNHLYFYWYRQILGQKVEFLVSFYNNEISEKSEIFDDQFSVERPDGSNFTLKIRSTKLEDSAMYFCASRDSSGNTIYFGEGSWLTVV.

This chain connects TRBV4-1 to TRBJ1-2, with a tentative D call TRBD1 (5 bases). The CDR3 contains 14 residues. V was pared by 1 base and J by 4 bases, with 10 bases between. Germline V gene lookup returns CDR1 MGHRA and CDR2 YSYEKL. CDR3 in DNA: TGCGCCAGCAGCCAAGCGAATGGGGGCTATGGCTACACCTTC. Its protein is CASSQANGGYGYTF.

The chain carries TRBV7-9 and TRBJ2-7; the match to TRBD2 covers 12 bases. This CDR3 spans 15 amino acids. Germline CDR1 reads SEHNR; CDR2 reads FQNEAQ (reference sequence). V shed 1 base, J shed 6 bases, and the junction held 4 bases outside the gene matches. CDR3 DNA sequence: TGTGCCAGCAGCTTAGTAGGACTAGCGGGACGCGAGCAGTACTTC. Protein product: CASSLVGLAGREQYF.

CDR3 nucleotides: TGTGCCAGCAGCCCCACGGGACTAGCGTCCGATGAGCAGTTCTTC. It encodes CASSPTGLASDEQFF. The V and J genes are TRBV7-2 and TRBJ2-1, with 10 nucleotides matching TRBD2. CDR3 length equals 15 residues. The V and J ends lost 5 bases and 8 bases, in that order; junction bases with no gene match: 9. Germline loops: CDR1 SGHTA, CDR2 FQGNSA.

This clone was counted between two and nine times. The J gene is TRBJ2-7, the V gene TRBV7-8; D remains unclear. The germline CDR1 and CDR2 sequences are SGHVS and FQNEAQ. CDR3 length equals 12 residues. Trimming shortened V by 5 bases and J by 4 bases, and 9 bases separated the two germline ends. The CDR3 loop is CASSTPVYEQYF. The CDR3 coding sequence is TGTGCCAGCAGCACTCCTGTATACGAGCAGTACTTC.

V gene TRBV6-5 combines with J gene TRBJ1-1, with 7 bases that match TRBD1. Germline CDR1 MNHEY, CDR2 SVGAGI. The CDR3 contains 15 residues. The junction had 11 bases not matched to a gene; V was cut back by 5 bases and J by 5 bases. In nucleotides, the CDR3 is TGTGCCAGCAGTACTTGGACAGGTTTCGGAACTGAAGCTTTCTTT. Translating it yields CASSTWTGFGTEAFF.

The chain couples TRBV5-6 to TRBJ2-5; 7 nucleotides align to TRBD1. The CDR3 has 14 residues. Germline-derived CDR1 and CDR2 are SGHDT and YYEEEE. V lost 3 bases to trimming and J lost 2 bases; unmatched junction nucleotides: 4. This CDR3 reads CASSWGQLQETQYF. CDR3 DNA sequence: TGTGCCAGCAGCTGGGGACAGCTACAAGAGACCCAGTACTTC.

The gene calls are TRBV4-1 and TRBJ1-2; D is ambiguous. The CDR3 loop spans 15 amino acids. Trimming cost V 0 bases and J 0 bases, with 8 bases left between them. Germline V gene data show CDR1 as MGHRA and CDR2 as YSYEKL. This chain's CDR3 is CASSQESIPNYGYTF. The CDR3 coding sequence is TGCGCCAGCAGCCAAGAAAGTATCCCTAACTATGGCTACACCTTC.

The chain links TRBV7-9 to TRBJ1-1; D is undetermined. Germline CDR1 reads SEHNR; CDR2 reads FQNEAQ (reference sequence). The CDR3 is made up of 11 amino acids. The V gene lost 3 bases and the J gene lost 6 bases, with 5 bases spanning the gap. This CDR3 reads CASSFESEAFF. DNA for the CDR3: TGTGCCAGCAGCTTCGAATCTGAAGCTTTCTTT. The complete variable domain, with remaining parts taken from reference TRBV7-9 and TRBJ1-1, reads DTGVSQNPRHKITKRGQNVTFRCDPISEHNRLYWYRQTLGQGPEFLTYFQNEAQLEKSRLLSDRFSAERPKGSFSTLEIQRTEQGDSAMYLCASSFESEAFFGQGTRLTVV.

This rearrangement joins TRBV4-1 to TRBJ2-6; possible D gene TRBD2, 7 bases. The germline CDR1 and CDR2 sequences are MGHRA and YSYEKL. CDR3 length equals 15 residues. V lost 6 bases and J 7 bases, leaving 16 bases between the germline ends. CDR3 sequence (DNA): TGCGCCAGCAGGGGGGGGGACACACTTGCCAACGTCCTGACTTTC. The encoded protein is CASRGGDTLANVLTF.

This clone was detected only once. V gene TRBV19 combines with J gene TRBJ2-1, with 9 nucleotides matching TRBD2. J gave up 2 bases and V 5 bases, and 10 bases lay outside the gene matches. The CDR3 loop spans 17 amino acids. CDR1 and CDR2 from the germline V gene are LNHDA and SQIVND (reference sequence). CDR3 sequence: CASSSPSGVITYNEQFF. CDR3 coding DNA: TGTGCCAGTAGTTCTCCTAGCGGGGTCATCACCTACAATGAGCAGTTCTTC.

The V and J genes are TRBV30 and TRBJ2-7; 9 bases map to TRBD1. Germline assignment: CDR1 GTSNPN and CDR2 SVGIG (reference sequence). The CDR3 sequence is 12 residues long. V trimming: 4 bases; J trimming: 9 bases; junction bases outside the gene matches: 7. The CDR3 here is CAWMGDRAGQYF. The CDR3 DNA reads TGTGCCTGGATGGGGGACAGGGCAGGGCAGTACTTC.

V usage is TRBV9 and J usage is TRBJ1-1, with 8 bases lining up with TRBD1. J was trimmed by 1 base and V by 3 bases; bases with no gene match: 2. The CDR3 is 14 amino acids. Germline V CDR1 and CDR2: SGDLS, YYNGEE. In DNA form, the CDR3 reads TGTGCCAGCAGCGACACAGGGGGGAACACTGAAGCTTTCTTT. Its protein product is CASSDTGGNTEAFF.

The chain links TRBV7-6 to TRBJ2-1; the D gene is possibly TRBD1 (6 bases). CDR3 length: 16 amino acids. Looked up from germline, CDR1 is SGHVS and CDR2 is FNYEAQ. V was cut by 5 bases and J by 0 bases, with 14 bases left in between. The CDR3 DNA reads TGTGCCAGCAGCCCTCGACCGGACAGCTCCTACAATGAGCAGTTCTTC. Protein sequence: CASSPRPDSSYNEQFF.

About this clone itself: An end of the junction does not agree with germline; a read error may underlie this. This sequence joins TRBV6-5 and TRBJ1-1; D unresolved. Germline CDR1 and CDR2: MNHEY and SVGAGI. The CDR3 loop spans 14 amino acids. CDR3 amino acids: CASGYLGYGAEAFF. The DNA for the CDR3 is TGTGCCAGCGGTTACCTAGGGTATGGCGCTGAAGCTTTCTTT.

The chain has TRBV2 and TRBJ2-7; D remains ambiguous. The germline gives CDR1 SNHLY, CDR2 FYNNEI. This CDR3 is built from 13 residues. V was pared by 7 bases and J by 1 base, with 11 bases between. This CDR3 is CASTDKISYEQYF. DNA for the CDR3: TGTGCCAGCACTGATAAAATTTCCTACGAGCAGTACTTC.

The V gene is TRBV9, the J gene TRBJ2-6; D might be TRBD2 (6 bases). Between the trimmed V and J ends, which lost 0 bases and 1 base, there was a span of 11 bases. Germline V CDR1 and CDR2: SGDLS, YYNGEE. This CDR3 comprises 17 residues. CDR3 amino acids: CASSVEGGLSGANVLTF. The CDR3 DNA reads TGTGCCAGCAGCGTAGAGGGAGGACTATCTGGGGCCAACGTCCTGACTTTC.

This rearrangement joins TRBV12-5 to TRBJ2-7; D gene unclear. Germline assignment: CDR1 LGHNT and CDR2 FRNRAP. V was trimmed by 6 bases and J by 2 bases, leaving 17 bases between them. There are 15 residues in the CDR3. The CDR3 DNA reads TGTGCTAGTGGCATACCGTACGGGCCTCCCTACGAGCAGTACTTC. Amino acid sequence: CASGIPYGPPYEQYF.

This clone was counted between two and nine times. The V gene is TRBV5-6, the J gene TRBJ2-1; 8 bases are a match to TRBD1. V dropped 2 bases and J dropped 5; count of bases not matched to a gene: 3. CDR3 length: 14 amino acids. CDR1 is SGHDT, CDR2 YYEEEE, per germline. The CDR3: CASSFGTGDNEQFF. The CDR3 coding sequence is TGTGCCAGCAGCTTCGGGACAGGAGACAATGAGCAGTTCTTC.

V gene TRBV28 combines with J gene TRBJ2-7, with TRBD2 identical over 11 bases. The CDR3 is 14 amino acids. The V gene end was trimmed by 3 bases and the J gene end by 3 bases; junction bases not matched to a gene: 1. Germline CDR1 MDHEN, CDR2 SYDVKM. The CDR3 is CASSFGTSGYEQYF. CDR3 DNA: TGTGCCAGCAGTTTCGGGACTAGCGGCTACGAGCAGTACTTC.

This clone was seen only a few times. CDR3 loop: CASSVGETGLYEQYF. CDR3 DNA sequence: TGTGCCAGCAGCGTAGGGGAGACAGGGTTGTACGAGCAGTACTTC. The J gene is TRBJ2-7, the V gene TRBV9; 7 bases line up with TRBD1. CDR3 size: 15 residues. J gave up 4 bases and V 0 bases, and 7 bases lay outside the gene matches. Germline loops: CDR1 SGDLS, CDR2 YYNGEE. Combining the CDR3 with reference TRBV9 and TRBJ2-7 gives the whole variable domain DSGVTQTPKHLITATGQRVTLRCSPRSGDLSVYWYQQSLDQGLQFLIQYYNGEERAKGNILERFSAQQFPDLHSELNLSSLELGDSALYFCASSVGETGLYEQYFGPGTRLTVT.

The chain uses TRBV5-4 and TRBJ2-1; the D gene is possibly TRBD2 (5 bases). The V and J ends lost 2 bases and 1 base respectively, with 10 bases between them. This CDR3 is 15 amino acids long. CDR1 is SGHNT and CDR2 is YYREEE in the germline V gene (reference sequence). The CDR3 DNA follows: TGTGCCAGCAGCTTAGCGGAAACGTCCTACAATGAGCAGTTCTTC. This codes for CASSLAETSYNEQFF.

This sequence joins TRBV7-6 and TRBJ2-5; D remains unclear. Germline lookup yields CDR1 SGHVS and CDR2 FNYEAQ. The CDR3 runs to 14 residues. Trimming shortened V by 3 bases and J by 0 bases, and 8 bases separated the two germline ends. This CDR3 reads CASSLGQNQETQYF. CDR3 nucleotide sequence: TGTGCCAGCAGCTTGGGTCAGAACCAAGAGACCCAGTACTTC. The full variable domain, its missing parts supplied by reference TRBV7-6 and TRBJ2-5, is GAGVSQSPRYKVTKRGQDVALRCDPISGHVSLYWYRQALGQGPEFLTYFNYEAQQDKSGLPNDRFSAERPEGSISTLTIQRTEQRDSAMYRCASSLGQNQETQYFGPGTRLLVL.

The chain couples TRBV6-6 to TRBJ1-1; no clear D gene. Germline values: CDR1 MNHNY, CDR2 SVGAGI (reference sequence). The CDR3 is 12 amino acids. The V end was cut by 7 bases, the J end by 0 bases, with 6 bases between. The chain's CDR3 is CASTHMNTEAFF. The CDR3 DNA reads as TGTGCCAGCACCCATATGAACACTGAAGCTTTCTTT.

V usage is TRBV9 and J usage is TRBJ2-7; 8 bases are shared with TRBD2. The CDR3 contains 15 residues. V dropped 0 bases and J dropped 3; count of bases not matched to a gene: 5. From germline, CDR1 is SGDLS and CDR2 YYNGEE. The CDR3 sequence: CASSVGPAGDYEQYF. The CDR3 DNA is TGTGCCAGCAGCGTAGGGCCAGCGGGGGACTACGAGCAGTACTTC.

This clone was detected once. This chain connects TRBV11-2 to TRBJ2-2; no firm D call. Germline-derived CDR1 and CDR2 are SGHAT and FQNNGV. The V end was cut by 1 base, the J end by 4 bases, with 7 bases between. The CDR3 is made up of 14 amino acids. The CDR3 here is CASSLARTTGELFF. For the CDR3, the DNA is TGTGCCAGCAGCTTAGCACGGACCACCGGGGAGCTGTTTTTT.

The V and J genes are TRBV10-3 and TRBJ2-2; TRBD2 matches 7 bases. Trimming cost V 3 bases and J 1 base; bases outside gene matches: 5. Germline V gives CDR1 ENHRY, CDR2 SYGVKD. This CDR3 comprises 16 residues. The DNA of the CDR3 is TGTGCCATCAGTGATCCCGAGCGGGAGAACACCGGGGAGCTGTTTTTT. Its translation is CAISDPERENTGELFF.

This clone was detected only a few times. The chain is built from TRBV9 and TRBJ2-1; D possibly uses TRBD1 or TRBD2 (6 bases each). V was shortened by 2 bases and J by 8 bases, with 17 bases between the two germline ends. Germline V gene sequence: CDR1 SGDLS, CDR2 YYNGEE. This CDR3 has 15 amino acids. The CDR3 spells CASSVSGAPADEQFF. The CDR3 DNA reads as TGTGCCAGCAGCGTCTCGGGGGCCCCAGCGGATGAGCAGTTCTTC.

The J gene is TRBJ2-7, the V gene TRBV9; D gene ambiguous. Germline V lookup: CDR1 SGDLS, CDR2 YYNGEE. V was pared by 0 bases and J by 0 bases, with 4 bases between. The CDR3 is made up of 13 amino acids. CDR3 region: CASSVGISYEQYF. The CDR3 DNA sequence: TGTGCCAGCAGCGTAGGAATCTCCTACGAGCAGTACTTC.